This T cell receptor (beta chain) was documented in a study of T cells in Graves' hyperthyroidism and ophthalmopathy. RNA transcripts were the template for amplifying TCR beta CDR3 regions. HTBI primers were employed in a first-round RT-PCR of the TCR CDR3. Each CDR3 protein is one row after TCRdb ran MiXCR on the multiplex PCR reads. The data hold about 640,000 distinct CDR3 sequences, with roughly 20% observed a single time. More than 9.5 ml fresh peripheral blood yielded the PBMCs. Study findings and constraints: Blood also held most thyroid clonotypes expanded beyond 0.001.

In the case of this clonotype: What it recognizes is unknown.

Sequencing was carried out using blood. The receptor's source is a man younger than 40 with Graves' ophthalmopathy.

The CDR3 protein is CAWSVGQGVLINQPQHF. As DNA, the CDR3 is TGTGCCTGGAGTGTTGGGCAGGGGGTCCTAATCAATCAGCCCCAGCATTTT. This chain links TRBV30 with TRBJ1-5, with 7 positions matching TRBD1. The CDR3 totals 17 residues. Trimming at V came to 0 bases and at J to 3 bases, leaving 11 bases not matched to a gene. Germline values: CDR1 GTSNPN, CDR2 SVGIG (reference sequence).